The 2 T cell receptor beta chains below come from one sample, sequenced in a study of blood T cell repertoires in COVID-19. Some clones are missing from TCRdb's copy, which holds only in-frame ones; the method was immunoSEQ multiplex PCR. Among about 150,000 clones listed, more than 75% were seen once. The source material was peripheral blood. The receptors derive from a man older than 75 with acute or convalescent COVID-19.

The CDR3 DNA reads as TGTGCCAGCAGTTTATCGACGGGGGTCACCCAAGAGACCCAGTACTTC. Residues: CASSLSTGVTQETQYF. The gene calls are TRBV27 and TRBJ2-5; tentative D call: TRBD2 (6 bases). The CDR3 sequence is 16 residues long. Looked up from germline, CDR1 is MNHEY and CDR2 is SMNVEV (reference sequence). Trimming pared 0 bases from V and 1 base from J, leaving 12 bases between.

The V and J genes are TRBV5-1 and TRBJ2-6, with 9 bases aligning to TRBD1. Germline-derived CDR1 and CDR2 are SGHRS and YFSETQ. Trimming at V came to 4 bases and at J to 0 bases, leaving 8 bases not matched to a gene. The length of the CDR3 is 18 residues. The CDR3 DNA follows: TGCGCCAGCAGCCCTGAAGGACAGGGGAGCTCTGGGGCCAACGTCCTGACTTTC. Protein: CASSPEGQGSSGANVLTF. Full variable domain (outside the CDR3, taken from reference TRBV5-1 and TRBJ2-6): KAGVTQTPRYLIKTRGQQVTLSCSPISGHRSVSWYQQTPGQGLQFLFEYFSETQRNKGNFPGRFSGRQFSNSRSEMNVSTLELGDSALYLCASSPEGQGSSGANVLTFGAGSRLTVL.